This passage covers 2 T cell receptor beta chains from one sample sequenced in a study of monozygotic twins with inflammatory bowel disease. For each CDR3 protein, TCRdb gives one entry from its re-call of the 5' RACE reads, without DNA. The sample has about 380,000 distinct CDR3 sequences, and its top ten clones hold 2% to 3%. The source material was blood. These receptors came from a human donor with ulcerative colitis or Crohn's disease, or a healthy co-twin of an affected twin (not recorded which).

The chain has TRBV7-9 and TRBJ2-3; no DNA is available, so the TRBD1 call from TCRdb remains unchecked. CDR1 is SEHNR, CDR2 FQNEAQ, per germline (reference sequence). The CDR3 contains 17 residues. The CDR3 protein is CASSTKRQGSLTDTQYF. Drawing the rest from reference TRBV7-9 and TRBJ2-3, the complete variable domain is DTGVSQNPRHKITKRGQNVTFRCDPISEHNRLYWYRQTLGQGPEFLTYFQNEAQLEKSRLLSDRFSAERPKGSFSTLEIQRTEQGDSAMYLCASSTKRQGSLTDTQYFGPGTRLTVL.

The CDR3 sequence: CASSEGFYEQYF. The chain has TRBV6-1 and TRBJ2-7. The CDR3 has 12 amino acids. Germline CDR1 and CDR2: MNHNS and SASEGT.